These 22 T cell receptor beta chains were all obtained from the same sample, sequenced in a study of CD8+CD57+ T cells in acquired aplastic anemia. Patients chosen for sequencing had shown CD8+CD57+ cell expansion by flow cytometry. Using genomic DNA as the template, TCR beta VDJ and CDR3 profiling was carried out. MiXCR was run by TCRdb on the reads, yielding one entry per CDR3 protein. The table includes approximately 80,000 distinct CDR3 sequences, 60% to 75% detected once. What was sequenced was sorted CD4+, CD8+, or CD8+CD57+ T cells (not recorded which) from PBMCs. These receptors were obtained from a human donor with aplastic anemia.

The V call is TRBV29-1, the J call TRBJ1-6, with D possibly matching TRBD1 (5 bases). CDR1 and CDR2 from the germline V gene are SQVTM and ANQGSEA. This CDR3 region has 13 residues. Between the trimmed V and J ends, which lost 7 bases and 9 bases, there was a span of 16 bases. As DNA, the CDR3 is TGCAGCGCCGGCAGGGATAGGGGTTCACCCCTCCACTTT. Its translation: CSAGRDRGSPLHF.

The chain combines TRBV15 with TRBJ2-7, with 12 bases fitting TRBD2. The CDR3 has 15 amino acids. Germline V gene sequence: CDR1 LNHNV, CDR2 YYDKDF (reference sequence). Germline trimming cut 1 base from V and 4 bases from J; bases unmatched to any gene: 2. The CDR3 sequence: CATSRGLAGVYEQYF. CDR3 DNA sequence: TGTGCCACCAGCAGAGGACTAGCGGGAGTATACGAGCAGTACTTC.

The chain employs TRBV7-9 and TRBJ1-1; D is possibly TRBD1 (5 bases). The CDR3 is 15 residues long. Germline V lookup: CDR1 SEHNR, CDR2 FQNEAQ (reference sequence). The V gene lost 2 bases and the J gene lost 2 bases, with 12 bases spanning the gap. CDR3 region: CASSLTLRVNTEAFF. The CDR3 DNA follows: TGTGCCAGCAGCTTAACTCTCAGGGTAAACACTGAAGCTTTCTTT.

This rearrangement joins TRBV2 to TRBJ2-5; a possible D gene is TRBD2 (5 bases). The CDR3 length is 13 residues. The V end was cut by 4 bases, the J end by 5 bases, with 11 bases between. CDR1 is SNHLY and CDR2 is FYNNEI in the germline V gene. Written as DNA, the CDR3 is TGTGCCAGCAGTGTACCCCGGAGGGAGACCCAGTACTTC. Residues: CASSVPRRETQYF.

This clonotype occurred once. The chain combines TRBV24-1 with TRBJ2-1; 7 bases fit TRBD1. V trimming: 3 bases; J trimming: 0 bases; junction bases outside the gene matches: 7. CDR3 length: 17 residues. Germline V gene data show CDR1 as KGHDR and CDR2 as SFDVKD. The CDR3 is CATSDRGQTSSYNEQFF. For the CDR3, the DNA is TGTGCCACCAGTGATAGGGGACAGACGAGCTCCTACAATGAGCAGTTCTTC.

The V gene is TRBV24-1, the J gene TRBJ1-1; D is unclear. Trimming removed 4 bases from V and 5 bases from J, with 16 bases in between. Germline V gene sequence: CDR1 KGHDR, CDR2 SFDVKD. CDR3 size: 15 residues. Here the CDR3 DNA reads TGTGCCACCAGTGACTCTAGGGCAGCTGATACTGAAGCTTTCTTT. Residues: CATSDSRAADTEAFF.

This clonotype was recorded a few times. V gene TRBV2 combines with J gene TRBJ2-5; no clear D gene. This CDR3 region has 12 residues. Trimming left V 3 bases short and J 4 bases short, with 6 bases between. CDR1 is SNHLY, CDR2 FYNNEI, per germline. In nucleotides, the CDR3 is TGTGCCAGCAGTGAGTTTCGAGAGACCCAGTACTTC. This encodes CASSEFRETQYF.

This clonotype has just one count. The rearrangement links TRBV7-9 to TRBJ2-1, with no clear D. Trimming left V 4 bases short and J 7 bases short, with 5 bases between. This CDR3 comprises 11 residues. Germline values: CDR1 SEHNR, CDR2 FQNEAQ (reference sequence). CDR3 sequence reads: CASSSLNEQFF. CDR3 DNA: TGTGCCAGCAGCTCTTTGAATGAGCAGTTCTTC.

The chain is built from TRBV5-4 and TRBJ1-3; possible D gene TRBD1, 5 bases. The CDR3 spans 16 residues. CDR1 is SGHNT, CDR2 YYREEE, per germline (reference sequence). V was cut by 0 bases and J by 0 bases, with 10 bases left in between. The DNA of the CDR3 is TGTGCCAGCAGCTTGGATGTCAGGGCCTCTGGAAACACCATATATTTT. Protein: CASSLDVRASGNTIYF.

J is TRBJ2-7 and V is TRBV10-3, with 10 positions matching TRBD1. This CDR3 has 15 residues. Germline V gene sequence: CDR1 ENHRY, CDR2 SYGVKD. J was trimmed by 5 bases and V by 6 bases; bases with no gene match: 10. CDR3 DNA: TGTGCCATCAGGGATAGGGACAGGGGCCCCCACGAGCAGTACTTC. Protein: CAIRDRDRGPHEQYF.

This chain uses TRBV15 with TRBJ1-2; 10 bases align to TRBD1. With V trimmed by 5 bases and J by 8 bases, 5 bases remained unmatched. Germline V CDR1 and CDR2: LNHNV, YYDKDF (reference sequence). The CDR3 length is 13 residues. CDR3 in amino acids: CATSEGTGVGYTF. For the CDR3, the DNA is TGTGCCACCAGCGAGGGGACAGGGGTAGGCTACACCTTC.

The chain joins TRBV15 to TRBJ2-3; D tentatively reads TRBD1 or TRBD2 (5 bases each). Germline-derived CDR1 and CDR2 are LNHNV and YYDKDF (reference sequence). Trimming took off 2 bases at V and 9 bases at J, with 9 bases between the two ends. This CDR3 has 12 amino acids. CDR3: CATSRSGTTQYF. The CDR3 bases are TGTGCCACCAGCAGATCCGGGACCACGCAGTATTTT.

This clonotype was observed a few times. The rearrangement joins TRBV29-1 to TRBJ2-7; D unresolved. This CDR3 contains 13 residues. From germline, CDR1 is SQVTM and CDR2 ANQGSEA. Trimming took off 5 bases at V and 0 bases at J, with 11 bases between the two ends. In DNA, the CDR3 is TGCAGCGTTATCGCCGCGAGCTCCTACGAGCAGTACTTC. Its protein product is CSVIAASSYEQYF.

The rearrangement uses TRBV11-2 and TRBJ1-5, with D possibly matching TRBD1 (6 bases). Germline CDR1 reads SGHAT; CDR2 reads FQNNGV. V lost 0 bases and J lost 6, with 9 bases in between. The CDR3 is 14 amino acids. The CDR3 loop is CASSLDGGGQPQHF. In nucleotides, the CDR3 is TGTGCCAGCAGCTTAGATGGAGGGGGTCAGCCCCAGCATTTT.

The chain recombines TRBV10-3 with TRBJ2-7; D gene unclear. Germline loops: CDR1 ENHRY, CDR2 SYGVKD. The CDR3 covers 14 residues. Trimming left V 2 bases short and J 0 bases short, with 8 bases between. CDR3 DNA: TGTGCCATCAGTGAGGGTGCAAGCTCCTACGAGCAGTACTTC. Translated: CAISEGASSYEQYF.

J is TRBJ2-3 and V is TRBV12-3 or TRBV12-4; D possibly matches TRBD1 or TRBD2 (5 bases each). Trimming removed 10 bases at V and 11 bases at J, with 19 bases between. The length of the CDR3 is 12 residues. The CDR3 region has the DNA TGTGCCACCAACCCCGACGGGACGGAGCAGTATTTT. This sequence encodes CATNPDGTEQYF.

As DNA, the CDR3 is TGTGCCTGCAATGTGTGGGGTATGAACACTGAAGCTTTCTTT. Translating it yields CACNVWGMNTEAFF. V and J are TRBV7-2 and TRBJ1-1; D not certain. V gave up 11 bases and J gave up 0 bases, with 16 bases separating them. The CDR3 spans 14 residues. Germline values: CDR1 SGHTA, CDR2 FQGNSA.

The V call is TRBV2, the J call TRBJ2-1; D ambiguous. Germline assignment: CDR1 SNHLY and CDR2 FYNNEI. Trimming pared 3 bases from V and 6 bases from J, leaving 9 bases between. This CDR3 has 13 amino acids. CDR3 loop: CASSDPRFNEQFF. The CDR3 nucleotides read TGTGCCAGCAGTGACCCTAGGTTCAATGAGCAGTTCTTC. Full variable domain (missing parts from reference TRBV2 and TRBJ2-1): EPEVTQTPSHQVTQMGQEVILRCVPISNHLYFYWYRQILGQKVEFLVSFYNNEISEKSEIFDDQFSVERPDGSNFTLKIRSTKLEDSAMYFCASSDPRFNEQFFGPGTRLTVL.

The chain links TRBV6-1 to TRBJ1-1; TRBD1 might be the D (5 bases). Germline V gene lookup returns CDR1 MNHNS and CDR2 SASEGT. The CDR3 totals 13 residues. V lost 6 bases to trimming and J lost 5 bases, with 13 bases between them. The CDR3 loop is CASRSFGGTEAFF. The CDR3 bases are TGTGCCAGCAGGTCCTTTGGGGGAACTGAAGCTTTCTTT.

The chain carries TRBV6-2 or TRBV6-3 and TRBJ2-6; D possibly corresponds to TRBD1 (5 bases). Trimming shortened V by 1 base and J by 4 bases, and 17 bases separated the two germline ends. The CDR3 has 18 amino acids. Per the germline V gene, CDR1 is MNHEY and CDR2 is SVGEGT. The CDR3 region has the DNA TGTGCCAGCAGTTACTTCGGACAAGGGGTGGTGGGGGCCAACGTCCTGACTTTC. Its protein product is CASSYFGQGVVGANVLTF.

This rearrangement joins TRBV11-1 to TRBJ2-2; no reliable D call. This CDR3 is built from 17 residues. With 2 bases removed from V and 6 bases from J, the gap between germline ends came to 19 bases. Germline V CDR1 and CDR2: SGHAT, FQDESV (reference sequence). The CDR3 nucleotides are TGTGCCAGCAGCTTACTTCAGTCGGGCCTAGGGCCCGGGGAGCTGTTTTTT. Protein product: CASSLLQSGLGPGELFF.

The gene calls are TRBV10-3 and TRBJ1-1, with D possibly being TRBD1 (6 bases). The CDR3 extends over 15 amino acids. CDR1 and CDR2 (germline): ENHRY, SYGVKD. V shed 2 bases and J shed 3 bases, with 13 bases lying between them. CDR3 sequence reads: CAISENGGQDTEAFF. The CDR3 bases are TGTGCCATCAGTGAGAACGGGGGGCAAGACACTGAAGCTTTCTTT.